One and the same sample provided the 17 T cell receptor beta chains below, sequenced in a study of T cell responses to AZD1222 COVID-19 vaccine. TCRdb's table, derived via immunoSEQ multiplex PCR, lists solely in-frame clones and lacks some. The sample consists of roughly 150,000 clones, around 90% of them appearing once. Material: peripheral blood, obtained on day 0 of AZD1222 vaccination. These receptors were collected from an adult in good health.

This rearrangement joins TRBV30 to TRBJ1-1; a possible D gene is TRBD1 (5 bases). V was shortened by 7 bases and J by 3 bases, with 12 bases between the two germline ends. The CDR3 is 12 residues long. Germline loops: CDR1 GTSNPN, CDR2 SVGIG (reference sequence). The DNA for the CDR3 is TGTGCCTTTCGTCGGGGGGACACTGAAGCTTTCTTT. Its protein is CAFRRGDTEAFF. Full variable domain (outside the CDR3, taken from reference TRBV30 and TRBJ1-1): SQTIHQWPATLVQPVGSPLSLECTVEGTSNPNLYWYRQAAGRGLQLLFYSVGIGQISSEVPQNLSASRPQDRQFILSSKKLLLSDSGFYLCAFRRGDTEAFFGQGTRLTVV.

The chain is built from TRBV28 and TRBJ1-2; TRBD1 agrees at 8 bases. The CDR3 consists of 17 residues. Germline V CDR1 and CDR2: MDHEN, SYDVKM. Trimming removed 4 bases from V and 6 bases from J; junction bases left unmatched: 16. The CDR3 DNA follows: TGTGCCAGCAGTTATCTCCATCGGCAGGGGGCTTCTAATGGCTACACCTTC. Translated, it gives CASSYLHRQGASNGYTF.

CDR3 bases: TGTGCCAGCAGCTTATTGGGGACACAGAACACCGGGGAGCTGTTTTTT. The encoded protein is CASSLLGTQNTGELFF. The chain employs TRBV7-3 and TRBJ2-2, with a tentative D call TRBD1 (6 bases). Germline lookup yields CDR1 SGHTA and CDR2 FQGTGA. Trimming took 2 bases from V and 1 from J, leaving 11 bases between them. The CDR3 is 16 residues long.

This CDR3 is CATSRDLGLSYEQYF. The CDR3 DNA reads as TGTGCCACCAGCAGAGATCTGGGCTTATCCTACGAGCAGTACTTC. V and J are TRBV15 and TRBJ2-7, with unresolved D. Trimming left V 0 bases short and J 1 base short, with 10 bases between. CDR1 and CDR2 (germline): LNHNV, YYDKDF (reference sequence). The length of the CDR3 is 15 residues. The full variable domain, its missing parts supplied by reference TRBV15 and TRBJ2-7, is DAMVIQNPRYQVTQFGKPVTLSCSQTLNHNVMYWYQQKSSQAPKLLFHYYDKDFNNEADTPDNFQSRRPNTSFCFLDIRSPGLGDTAMYLCATSRDLGLSYEQYFGPGTRLTVT.

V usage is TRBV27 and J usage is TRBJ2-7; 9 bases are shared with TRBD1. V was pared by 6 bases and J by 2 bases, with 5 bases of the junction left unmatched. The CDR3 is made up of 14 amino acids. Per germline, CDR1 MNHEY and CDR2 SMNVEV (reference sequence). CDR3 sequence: CASSLRQGAYEQYF. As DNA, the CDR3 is TGTGCCAGCAGCCTGAGACAGGGGGCCTACGAGCAGTACTTC.

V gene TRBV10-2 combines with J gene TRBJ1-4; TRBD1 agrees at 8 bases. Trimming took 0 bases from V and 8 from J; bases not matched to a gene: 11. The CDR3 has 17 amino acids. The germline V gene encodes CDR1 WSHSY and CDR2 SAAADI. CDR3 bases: TGCGCCAGCAGTGAGTCCCTTGGGCAGGGGGCAGGAGAAAAACTGTTTTTT. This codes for CASSESLGQGAGEKLFF.

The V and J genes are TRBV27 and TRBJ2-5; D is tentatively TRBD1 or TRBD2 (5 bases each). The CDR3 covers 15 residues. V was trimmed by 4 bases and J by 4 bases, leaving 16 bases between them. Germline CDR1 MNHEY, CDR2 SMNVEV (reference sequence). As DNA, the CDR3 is TGTGCCAGCAGTTCCCTCCCCGGGGCTGGAGAGACCCAGTACTTC. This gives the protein CASSSLPGAGETQYF.

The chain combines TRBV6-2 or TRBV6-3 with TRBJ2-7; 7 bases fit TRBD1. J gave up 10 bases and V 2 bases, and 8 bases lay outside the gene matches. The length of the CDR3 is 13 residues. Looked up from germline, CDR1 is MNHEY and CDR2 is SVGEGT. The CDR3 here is CASSYASGTDQYF. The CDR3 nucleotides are TGTGCCAGCAGTTACGCTTCCGGGACAGATCAGTACTTC.

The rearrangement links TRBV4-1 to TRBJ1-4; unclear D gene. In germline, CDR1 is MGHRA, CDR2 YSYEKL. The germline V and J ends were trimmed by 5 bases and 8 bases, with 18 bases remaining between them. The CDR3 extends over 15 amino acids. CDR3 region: CASSENPGTGEKLFF. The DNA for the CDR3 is TGCGCCAGCAGCGAGAACCCCGGCACGGGCGAAAAACTGTTTTTT.

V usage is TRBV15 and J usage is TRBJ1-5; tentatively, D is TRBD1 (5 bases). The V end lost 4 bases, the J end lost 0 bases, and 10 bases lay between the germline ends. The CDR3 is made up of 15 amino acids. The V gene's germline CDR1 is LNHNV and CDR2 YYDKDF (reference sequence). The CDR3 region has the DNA TGTGCCACCAGCACGCCAGGGTATAGCAATCAGCCCCAGCATTTT. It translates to CATSTPGYSNQPQHF.

CDR3 nucleotide sequence: TGTGCCAGCAGCGCTTCGCCAGCGGGGACCTACAATGAGCAGTTCTTC. Translating gives CASSASPAGTYNEQFF. The chain links TRBV11-2 to TRBJ2-1, with TRBD2 matching over 7 bases. V lost 5 bases, J lost 2 bases, and 9 bases stayed unmatched. The CDR3 contains 16 residues. The germline CDR1 and CDR2 sequences are SGHAT and FQNNGV. The whole variable domain, remainder taken from reference TRBV11-2 and TRBJ2-1, is EAGVAQSPRYKIIEKRQSVAFWCNPISGHATLYWYQQILGQGPKLLIQFQNNGVVDDSQLPKDRFSAERLKGVDSTLKIQPAKLEDSAVYLCASSASPAGTYNEQFFGPGTRLTVL.

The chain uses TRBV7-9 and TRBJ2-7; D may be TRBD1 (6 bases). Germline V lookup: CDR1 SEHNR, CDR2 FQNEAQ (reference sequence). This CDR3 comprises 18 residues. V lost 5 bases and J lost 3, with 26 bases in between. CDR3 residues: CASSPRGSERSGNYEQYF. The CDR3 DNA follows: TGTGCCAGCAGCCCCAGGGGAAGTGAAAGGTCCGGAAACTACGAGCAGTACTTC.

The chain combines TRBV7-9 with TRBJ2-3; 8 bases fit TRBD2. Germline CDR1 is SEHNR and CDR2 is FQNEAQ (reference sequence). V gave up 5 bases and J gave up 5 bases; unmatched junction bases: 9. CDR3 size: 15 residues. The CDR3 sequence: CASSESGSKGDTQYF. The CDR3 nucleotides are TGTGCCAGCAGCGAAAGCGGGAGTAAGGGAGATACGCAGTATTTT.

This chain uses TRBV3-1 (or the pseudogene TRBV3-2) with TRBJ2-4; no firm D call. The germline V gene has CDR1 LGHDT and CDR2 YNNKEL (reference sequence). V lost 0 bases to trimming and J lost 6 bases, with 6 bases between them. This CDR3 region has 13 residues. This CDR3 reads CASSQDPVNIQYF. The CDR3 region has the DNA TGTGCCAGCAGCCAAGATCCGGTAAACATTCAGTACTTC.

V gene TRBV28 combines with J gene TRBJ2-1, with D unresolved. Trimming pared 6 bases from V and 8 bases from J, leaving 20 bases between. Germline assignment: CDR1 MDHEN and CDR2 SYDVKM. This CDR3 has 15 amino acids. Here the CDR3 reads CASRARPASGDEQFF. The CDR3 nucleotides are TGTGCCAGCAGGGCCCGTCCAGCGAGTGGGGATGAGCAGTTCTTC.

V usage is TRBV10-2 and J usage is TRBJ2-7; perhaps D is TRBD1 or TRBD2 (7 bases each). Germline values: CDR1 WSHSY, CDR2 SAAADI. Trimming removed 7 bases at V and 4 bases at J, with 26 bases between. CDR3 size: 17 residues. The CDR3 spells CASNGGLTTSRGYEQYF. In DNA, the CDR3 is TGCGCCAGCAACGGGGGGTTGACGACTAGCAGGGGGTACGAGCAGTACTTC.

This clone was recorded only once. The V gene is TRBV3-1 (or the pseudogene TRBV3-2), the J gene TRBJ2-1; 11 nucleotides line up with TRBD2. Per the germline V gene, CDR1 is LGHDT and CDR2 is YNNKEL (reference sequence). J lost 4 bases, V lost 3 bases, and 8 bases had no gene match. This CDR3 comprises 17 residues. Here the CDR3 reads CASSQLAGGPGYNEQFF. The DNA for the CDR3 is TGTGCCAGCAGCCAGTTAGCGGGAGGGCCCGGGTACAATGAGCAGTTCTTC.